Listed below are T cell receptor beta chains from one sample, sequenced in a study of blood T cell repertoires in COVID-19. Profiled with immunoSEQ multiplex PCR; TCRdb holds only in-frame clones, not every one. The sample yields about 100,000 clones, more than 65% seen once. Sequenced input: peripheral blood. These receptors all stem from a woman aged 70-85 years with acute or convalescent COVID-19. CDR3s include the opening cysteine and the closing phenylalanine or tryptophan. A D gene is named only where the DNA matches it firmly. Clone size is stated in some rows and not others, as once, few, many or a class when expanded.

clone size,D gene,V gene,J gene,CDR3 protein,CDR3 DNA
.,.,TRBV9,TRBJ2-2,CASSVETANTGELFF,TGTGCCAGCAGCGTAGAGACTGCGAACACCGGGGAGCTGTTTTTT
.,.,TRBV7-2,TRBJ1-6,CASSADTSNSPLHF,TGTGCCAGCAGCGCAGACACTTCGAATTCACCCCTCCACTTT
.,TRBD2,TRBV7-6,TRBJ2-7,CASSPEMGRAYGEQYF,TGTGCCAGCAGCCCAGAGATGGGGAGGGCGTACGGCGAGCAGTACTTC
.,TRBD1,TRBV7-3,TRBJ1-2,CASSPHPGQGYYGYTF,TGTGCCAGCAGCCCACACCCGGGACAGGGTTACTATGGCTACACCTTC
.,TRBD1,TRBV6-5,TRBJ1-2,CASSPGQGEAYGYTF,TGTGCCAGCAGTCCCGGACAGGGGGAGGCCTATGGCTACACCTTC
.,TRBD2,TRBV5-1,TRBJ2-5,CASSLETSGGAIQETQYF,TGCGCCAGCAGCTTGGAGACTAGCGGGGGGGCGATACAAGAGACCCAGTACTTC
.,.,TRBV7-2,TRBJ2-3,CASSSGARPDTQYF,TGTGCCAGCAGCTCAGGGGCTCGTCCTGATACGCAGTATTTT
.,TRBD1,TRBV5-6,TRBJ2-2,CASSRRTGQFTGELFF,TGTGCCAGCAGCCGACGGACAGGGCAATTTACCGGGGAGCTGTTTTTT
.,TRBD2,TRBV11-1,TRBJ2-7,CASSARLAGTYEQYF,TGTGCCAGCAGCGCCCGACTAGCGGGGACCTACGAGCAGTACTTC
medium-sized,.,TRBV7-2,TRBJ1-2,CASSAPGGEGYTF,TGTGCCAGCAGCGCCCCCGGGGGGGAAGGCTACACCTTC
.,.,TRBV27,TRBJ1-6,CATIPSPPSPLHF,TGTGCCACCATACCAAGCCCCCCTTCACCCCTCCACTTT
.,.,TRBV7-2,TRBJ2-2,CASSLVYGGQGGTGELFF,TGTGCCAGCAGCTTAGTATACGGCGGGCAGGGAGGCACCGGGGAGCTGTTTTTT
.,.,TRBV19,TRBJ1-5,CASSILPGQYSNQPQHF,TGTGCCAGTAGTATTCTCCCGGGTCAATATAGCAATCAGCCCCAGCATTTT
.,.,TRBV5-5,TRBJ2-5,CASSFGQKETQYF,TGTGCCAGCAGCTTTGGACAGAAAGAGACCCAGTACTTC
.,.,TRBV5-1,TRBJ1-1,CASSLDGGNTEAFF,TGCGCCAGCAGCTTGGATGGGGGCAACACTGAAGCTTTCTTT
.,.,TRBV30,TRBJ1-2,CAWSPFGQPSNYGYTF,TGTGCCTGGAGTCCTTTCGGACAGCCCAGTAACTATGGCTACACCTTC
.,.,TRBV4-1,TRBJ1-1,CASSRGSTTEAFF,TGCGCCAGCAGCCGAGGGTCGACTACTGAAGCTTTCTTT
.,.,TRBV10-3,TRBJ1-1,CAISGSTDLNTEAFF,TGTGCCATCAGTGGATCGACAGACCTGAACACTGAAGCTTTCTTT
.,TRBD1,TRBV6-2/TRBV6-3,TRBJ1-5,CASSSGGGSNQPQHF,TGTGCCAGCAGTTCAGGGGGCGGAAGCAATCAGCCCCAGCATTTT
.,.,TRBV9,TRBJ2-2,CASSGTITGELFF,TGTGCCAGCAGCGGGACTATCACCGGGGAGCTGTTTTTT
.,TRBD1,TRBV30,TRBJ1-1,CAWAGQGRTEAFF,TGTGCCTGGGCCGGACAGGGGCGCACTGAAGCTTTCTTT
.,TRBD1,TRBV6-5,TRBJ1-5,CASSPGTGANQPQHF,TGTGCCAGCAGCCCCGGGACAGGAGCCAATCAGCCCCAGCATTTT
.,TRBD2,TRBV7-6,TRBJ2-1,CASSLGLAGGTQGNEQFF,TGTGCCAGCAGCTTAGGACTAGCGGGGGGCACCCAGGGCAATGAGCAGTTCTTC
.,.,TRBV19,TRBJ2-7,CASSIGPGLLAEQYF,TGTGCCAGTAGTATAGGACCGGGGTTGTTAGCCGAGCAGTACTTC
.,TRBD1,TRBV12-3/TRBV12-4,TRBJ1-2,CASRGQGIYGYTF,TGTGCCAGCAGGGGACAGGGAATCTATGGCTACACCTTC
.,.,TRBV6-2/TRBV6-3,TRBJ2-3,CASSYRQSTDTQYF,TGTGCCAGCAGTTACCGACAGTCCACAGATACGCAGTATTTT
.,.,TRBV7-2,TRBJ1-5,CASSFSPGPNQPQHF,TGTGCCAGCAGCTTTTCACCAGGGCCCAATCAGCCCCAGCATTTT
.,TRBD2,TRBV9,TRBJ2-3,CASSAGLALNMQYF,TGTGCCAGCAGCGCGGGACTAGCGTTAAATATGCAGTATTTT
.,.,TRBV28,TRBJ1-5,CASSVRRPQGNSNQPQHF,TGTGCCAGCAGCGTCAGGAGACCCCAGGGTAATAGCAATCAGCCCCAGCATTTT
.,TRBD1,TRBV6-5,TRBJ1-1,CASRDDREKAFF,TGTGCCAGCAGGGACGACAGGGAAAAAGCTTTCTTT
few,TRBD1,TRBV7-7,TRBJ2-3,CASSSGRQGGVDTQYF,TGTGCCAGCAGCTCGGGGAGACAGGGCGGAGTAGATACGCAGTATTTT
few,.,TRBV11-3,TRBJ2-1,CASSSHTQEQFF,TGTGCCAGCAGCTCCCACACACAGGAGCAGTTCTTC
once,TRBD1,TRBV3-1/TRBV3-2,TRBJ2-1,CASSQDRDHEQFF,TGTGCCAGCAGCCAGGACAGGGACCATGAGCAGTTCTTC
.,.,TRBV6-5,TRBJ1-1,CASSYSTFRVGHW,TGTGCCAGCAGTTACTCAACGTTCAGGGTGGGGCACTGG
.,.,TRBV19,TRBJ2-3,CASSPQGTDTQYF,TGTGCCAGTAGTCCCCAGGGAACGGATACGCAGTATTTT
.,TRBD1,TRBV28,TRBJ1-2,CASRGTGKMGGYTF,TGTGCCAGCAGGGGGACAGGAAAGATGGGTGGCTACACCTTC
.,.,TRBV19,TRBJ2-7,CASSRGSSYEQYF,TGTGCCAGTAGTCGGGGGAGCTCCTACGAGCAGTACTTC
.,TRBD2,TRBV4-3,TRBJ2-4,CASSQDPIGLAANIQYF,TGCGCCAGCAGCCAAGATCCCATCGGGCTAGCGGCAAACATTCAGTACTTC
.,.,TRBV30,TRBJ1-2,CAWSVHMAQLFGYGYTF,TGTGCCTGGAGTGTACATATGGCACAGCTCTTCGGCTATGGCTACACCTTC
.,TRBD2,TRBV11-3,TRBJ2-5,CASSPGAGGGETQYF,TGTGCCAGCAGCCCGGGGGCGGGAGGAGGAGAGACCCAGTACTTC
.,.,TRBV18,TRBJ1-2,CASSLSSPQGGINYGYTF,TGTGCCAGCTCACTCTCGTCCCCCCAGGGTGGAATTAACTATGGCTACACCTTC
.,TRBD1,TRBV19,TRBJ1-5,CASTPGQTNQPQHF,TGTGCCAGTACTCCGGGACAGACAAATCAGCCCCAGCATTTT
.,TRBD2,TRBV27,TRBJ2-5,CAITGRGDFQETQYF,TGTGCCATCACGGGCCGGGGGGACTTCCAAGAGACCCAGTACTTC
.,.,TRBV19,TRBJ1-4,CATRRGHRNEKLFF,TGTGCCACTAGGAGGGGACATCGGAATGAAAAACTGTTTTTT
.,TRBD1,TRBV5-3,TRBJ1-3,CARSYEPGQGAACFGNTIYF,TGTGCCAGAAGCTACGAACCGGGACAGGGGGCGGCTTGCTTCGGTAACACCATATATTTT
few,.,TRBV11-3,TRBJ1-5,CASSLISGRKGWGNQPQHF,TGTGCCAGCAGCTTGATCTCAGGCCGGAAAGGATGGGGCAATCAGCCCCAGCATTTT
once,.,TRBV5-1,TRBJ2-1,CASSLEGGRANGEQFF,TGCGCCAGCAGCTTGGAGGGGGGGAGAGCTAACGGTGAGCAGTTCTTC
once,.,TRBV3-1/TRBV3-2,TRBJ1-1,CASSQDSGNTEAFF,TGTGCCAGCAGCCAAGACTCGGGGAACACTGAAGCTTTCTTT
few,.,TRBV7-2,TRBJ1-1,CASSFSYTEAFF,TGTGCCAGCAGCTTCAGTTATACTGAAGCTTTCTTT
.,TRBD1,TRBV3-1/TRBV3-2,TRBJ1-1,CASSQPLGTGPNTEAFF,TGTGCCAGCAGCCAGCCCCTCGGGACAGGACCGAACACTGAAGCTTTCTTT